Below, 29 T cell receptor beta chains from the same sample are listed, as sequenced in a study of cytomegalovirus exposure and HLA in healthy donors. The study ran its PCR with 60 Vbeta and 13 Jbeta primers. This table comes from immunoSEQ multiplex PCR, and its TCRdb copy is limited to in-frame clones, with some not included. The sample holds around 140,000 clones, about four fifths seen once. The sequenced material came from PBMCs. These receptors all stem from a male donor in good health and CMV-seronegative.

Comments on this clone: Compared with germline, one end of the junction differs, possibly owing to a read error. The chain joins TRBV7-9 to TRBJ2-7; a weak D match, TRBD1 (6 bases). Germline lookup yields CDR1 SEHNR and CDR2 FQNEAQ (reference sequence). This CDR3 spans 14 amino acids. The CDR3 nucleotides read TGTTCCAGCAGCTTAGAACAGGGATTCTACGAGCAGTACTTC. This translates into CSSSLEQGFYEQYF.

The V and J genes are TRBV30 and TRBJ1-1, with a possible D match to TRBD1 (5 bases). The germline CDR1 and CDR2 sequences are GTSNPN and SVGIG (reference sequence). The CDR3 extends over 13 amino acids. The germline V and J ends were trimmed by 1 base and 12 bases, with 18 bases remaining between them. The CDR3 sequence: CAWSDPGFSRTFF. In DNA form, the CDR3 reads TGTGCCTGGAGTGATCCAGGGTTCAGCCGGACTTTCTTT. The whole variable domain, filled in from reference TRBV30 and TRBJ1-1, reads SQTIHQWPATLVQPVGSPLSLECTVEGTSNPNLYWYRQAAGRGLQLLFYSVGIGQISSEVPQNLSASRPQDRQFILSSKKLLLSDSGFYLCAWSDPGFSRTFFGQGTRLTVV.

The genes are TRBV18 and TRBJ2-1; 7 bases align to TRBD1. V gave up 0 bases and J gave up 7 bases; unmatched junction bases: 3. The germline V gene encodes CDR1 KGHSH and CDR2 LQKENI. The CDR3 length is 14 residues. As DNA, the CDR3 is TGTGCCAGCTCACCACCTGGGACAGCTAATGAGCAGTTCTTC. Protein product: CASSPPGTANEQFF.

V gene TRBV7-2 combines with J gene TRBJ2-1; a possible D gene is TRBD2 (5 bases). Germline assignment: CDR1 SGHTA and CDR2 FQGNSA. This CDR3 has 13 residues. V was cut by 5 bases and J by 3 bases, with 8 bases left in between. In DNA, the CDR3 is TGTGCCAGCAGCAACCGGGACTACAATGAGCAGTTCTTC. This translates into CASSNRDYNEQFF.

This rearrangement joins TRBV12-5 to TRBJ2-5, with D unresolved. CDR1 LGHNT and CDR2 FRNRAP come from the germline V gene. The CDR3 is 13 amino acids. V shed 2 bases and J shed 7 bases, with 11 bases lying between them. The CDR3 loop reads CASGLFLSGTQYF. The CDR3 DNA reads TGTGCTAGTGGTTTGTTTCTTTCAGGGACCCAGTACTTC.

The V and J genes are TRBV21-1 and TRBJ2-7; the table gives TRBD1 as D, unverified against the DNA. TRBV21-1 is given as a pseudogene. CDR3 size: 13 residues. The CDR3 is CASKWDTHYEQYF. CDR3 nucleotide sequence: TGTGCCAGCAAATGGGACACTCACTACGAGCAGTACTTC.

The rearrangement uses TRBV25-1 and TRBJ1-2; tentatively, D is TRBD1 (5 bases). V was cut by 6 bases and J by 3 bases, with 17 bases left in between. The length of the CDR3 is 15 residues. CDR1 and CDR2 from the germline V gene are MGHDK and SYGVNS. The CDR3 sequence: CASRPGPFNHYGYTF. CDR3 nucleotides: TGTGCCAGCAGGCCAGGGCCCTTTAACCACTATGGCTACACCTTC.

This chain links TRBV7-2 with TRBJ1-2; a weak D match, TRBD1 (6 bases). Germline V gene lookup returns CDR1 SGHTA and CDR2 FQGNSA. This CDR3 has 15 residues. V was trimmed by 4 bases and J by 5 bases, leaving 17 bases between them. The CDR3 is CASSSTGRGMYGYTF. The CDR3 bases are TGTGCCAGCAGCTCGACAGGAAGGGGCATGTATGGCTACACCTTC.

This sequence joins TRBV5-1 and TRBJ1-5; the match to TRBD1 covers 9 bases. The germline CDR1 and CDR2 sequences are SGHRS and YFSETQ. The V and J ends lost 4 bases and 0 bases, in that order; junction bases with no gene match: 2. The CDR3 sequence is 15 residues long. CDR3 coding DNA: TGCGCCAGCAGCGCACAGGGGGCTAGCAATCAGCCCCAGCATTTT. Amino acid sequence: CASSAQGASNQPQHF.

The chain is built from TRBV30 and TRBJ2-7, with 11 bases aligning to TRBD1. Germline V lookup: CDR1 GTSNPN, CDR2 SVGIG (reference sequence). Unmatched junction bases numbered 8, after V lost 4 bases and J lost 3 bases. The CDR3 loop spans 15 amino acids. CDR3 nucleotide sequence: TGTGCCTGGACTCTCCCCGGGACAGGGGGCTACGAGCAGTACTTC. Residues: CAWTLPGTGGYEQYF.

The chain joins TRBV7-9 to TRBJ2-1; a possible D gene is TRBD2 (5 bases). V gave up 4 bases and J gave up 10 bases, with 11 bases separating them. The CDR3 runs 12 residues. The germline V gene has CDR1 SEHNR and CDR2 FQNEAQ (reference sequence). The CDR3 DNA sequence: TGTGCCAGCAGCTATCAGTTAGCGGAGCAGTTCTTC. This gives the protein CASSYQLAEQFF.

The J gene is TRBJ1-2, the V gene TRBV6-5; D uncertain. CDR1 and CDR2 (germline): MNHEY, SVGAGI. The CDR3 spans 15 residues. With 2 bases removed from V and 4 bases from J, the gap between germline ends came to 14 bases. In DNA, the CDR3 is TGTGCCAGCAGTTACGGGCAGAAAACCCTCTATGGCTACACCTTC. Encoded protein: CASSYGQKTLYGYTF.

The chain uses TRBV10-3 and TRBJ1-4, with TRBD1 as a possible D gene (6 bases). V shed 3 bases and J shed 5 bases, with 10 bases lying between them. Germline values: CDR1 ENHRY, CDR2 SYGVKD. CDR3 length: 14 residues. CDR3 sequence (DNA): TGTGCCATCAGTGAAAGGGGGGGGAATGAAAAACTGTTTTTT. Amino acids: CAISERGGNEKLFF.

V and J are TRBV23-1 and TRBJ1-2; 7 bases are shared with TRBD1. TRBV23-1 is labeled an ORF, and its function is uncertain. The CDR3 length is 15 residues. V lost 4 bases and J lost 4; bases outside the gene matches: 9. The CDR3 DNA reads TGCGCCAGCAGTCGATACCGACAGGGTCGCTATGGCTACACCTTC. Translating it yields CASSRYRQGRYGYTF.

The rearrangement uses TRBV27 and TRBJ2-1, with 8 bases lining up with TRBD2. This CDR3 is 18 amino acids long. Losses at the gene ends were 2 bases for V and 8 bases for J; bases not matched to a gene: 17. The germline gives CDR1 MNHEY, CDR2 SMNVEV (reference sequence). This CDR3 reads CASSLRLGGGGYRDEQFF. The CDR3 bases are TGTGCCAGCAGTTTAAGGTTGGGGGGCGGGGGGTATCGGGATGAGCAGTTCTTC.

The chain is built from TRBV11-2 and TRBJ2-3, with 8 nucleotides matching TRBD2. The V gene's germline CDR1 is SGHAT and CDR2 FQNNGV. This CDR3 has 16 residues. With 5 bases clipped from V and 0 bases from J, the junction kept 7 bases outside the gene matches. CDR3 nucleotides: TGTGCCAGCAGCCTAAGGAAGCGGGGGAGCACAGATACGCAGTATTTT. Its translation is CASSLRKRGSTDTQYF.

The chain has TRBV7-9 and TRBJ2-6; tentatively, D is TRBD2 (7 bases). This CDR3 is 15 amino acids long. Germline CDR1 is SEHNR and CDR2 is FQNEAQ (reference sequence). Trimming left V 4 bases short and J 2 bases short, with 9 bases between. Written as DNA, the CDR3 is TGTGCCAGCAGCTCCGGGGGGCCTGGGGCCAACGTCCTGACTTTC. Translating it yields CASSSGGPGANVLTF.

V gene TRBV19 combines with J gene TRBJ1-5; TRBD1 matches at 8 bases. Looked up from germline, CDR1 is LNHDA and CDR2 is SQIVND (reference sequence). The CDR3 has 16 residues. J gave up 0 bases and V 3 bases, and 4 bases lay outside the gene matches. The CDR3 DNA follows: TGTGCCAGTAGTATGGGGACAGGTAATAGCAATCAGCCCCAGCATTTT. Protein: CASSMGTGNSNQPQHF.

The CDR3 DNA reads as TGCAGTGCCATTACAGGGGCGAGGGCTTTCTTT. Its protein product is CSAITGARAFF. V gene TRBV20-1 combines with J gene TRBJ1-1, with 7 bases fitting TRBD1. Germline V lookup: CDR1 DFQATT, CDR2 SNEGSKA (reference sequence). This CDR3 contains 11 residues. The J segment lost 11 bases and the V segment lost 6 bases, leaving 9 bases of the junction unmatched.

This clone was seen just once. V usage is TRBV19 and J usage is TRBJ1-2, with D unresolved. This CDR3 spans 15 amino acids. Germline CDR1 reads LNHDA; CDR2 reads SQIVND (reference sequence). V lost 5 bases to trimming and J lost 6 bases, with 19 bases between them. The CDR3: CASSGGDDWEHGYTF. CDR3 DNA sequence: TGTGCCAGTAGTGGCGGGGATGACTGGGAACATGGCTACACCTTC. The complete variable domain, with remaining parts taken from reference TRBV19 and TRBJ1-2, reads DGGITQSPKYLFRKEGQNVTLSCEQNLNHDAMYWYRQDPGQGLRLIYYSQIVNDFQKGDIAEGYSVSREKKESFPLTVTSAQKNPTAFYLCASSGGDDWEHGYTFGSGTRLTVV.

For this clone: Sequence at one end of the junction differs from germline and may be a read error. J is TRBJ1-1 and V is TRBV9; possibly TRBD1 for D (6 bases). Germline CDR1 and CDR2: SGDLS and YYNGEE. This CDR3 has 17 residues. The CDR3: CASSVAPRTVMNAEAFF. The CDR3 coding sequence is TGTGCCAGCAGCGTAGCACCCCGGACAGTAATGAACGCTGAAGCTTTCTTT.

The V and J genes are TRBV18 and TRBJ1-6, with 9 bases that match TRBD1. V lost 3 bases, J lost 10 bases, and 7 bases stayed unmatched. The germline V gene encodes CDR1 KGHSH and CDR2 LQKENI. CDR3 length: 15 residues. CDR3 DNA: TGTGCCAGCTCACCCCAGGACAGGGGAGGCTCACCCCTCCACTTT. It specifies CASSPQDRGGSPLHF.

This clone came up a few times. V usage is TRBV29-1 and J usage is TRBJ1-5; possible D gene TRBD1, 6 bases. The ends were cut back, 3 bases at V and 3 bases at J, with 9 bases in the middle. CDR1 is SQVTM and CDR2 is ANQGSEA in the germline V gene. The CDR3 extends over 13 amino acids. In DNA form, the CDR3 reads TGCAGCGTTGAGGACAGCCCCAATCAGCCCCAGCATTTT. It codes for CSVEDSPNQPQHF.

This clone was counted a few times. The chain uses TRBV27 and TRBJ1-1; D is ambiguous. Trimming stripped 5 bases from V and 8 bases from J, with 15 bases between. Germline CDR1 and CDR2: MNHEY and SMNVEV (reference sequence). The CDR3 is 13 residues long. The CDR3 here is CASSTTDLREAFF. In nucleotides, the CDR3 is TGTGCCAGCAGTACCACCGACCTCAGGGAAGCTTTCTTT.

The genes are TRBV11-2 and TRBJ1-1; a weak D match, TRBD1 (6 bases). The CDR3 has 16 amino acids. CDR1 and CDR2 (germline): SGHAT, FQNNGV. Deletions cut 1 base from V and 4 bases from J, with 16 bases between. CDR3 in DNA: TGTGCCAGCAGCTTAGTAGGGGGATTGGTGGGCACTGAAGCTTTCTTT. It specifies CASSLVGGLVGTEAFF.

This sequence joins TRBV14 and TRBJ1-3; possibly TRBD1 for D (6 bases). Germline V gene lookup returns CDR1 SGHDN and CDR2 FVKESK. The CDR3 spans 12 residues. The V gene lost 4 bases and the J gene lost 10 bases, with 11 bases spanning the gap. The CDR3 here is CASSPGGRTIYF. CDR3 coding DNA: TGTGCCAGCAGCCCCGGGGGGCGGACCATATATTTT.

The chain has TRBV7-9 and TRBJ2-1; D perhaps matches TRBD2 (6 bases). Trimming took 5 bases from V and 9 from J, leaving 11 bases between them. The V gene's germline CDR1 is SEHNR and CDR2 FQNEAQ (reference sequence). This CDR3 has 12 amino acids. The chain's CDR3 is CASSPLGGEQFF. As DNA, the CDR3 is TGTGCCAGCAGCCCCTTGGGAGGTGAGCAGTTCTTC.

Remarks on this clone: A junction end diverges from the germline sequence, so it may reflect a read error. V gene TRBV7-7 combines with J gene TRBJ2-1, with TRBD2 matching over 10 bases. There are 15 residues in the CDR3. The germline gives CDR1 SSHAT, CDR2 FNYEAQ (reference sequence). Written as DNA, the CDR3 is TGTGCTAGCAGCAAGAGCGGGGGGGCTGAGAATGAGCAGTTCTTC. It encodes CASSKSGGAENEQFF.

This chain joins TRBV27 and TRBJ1-2, with TRBD1 identical over 11 bases. Trimming at V came to 5 bases and at J to 3 bases, leaving 2 bases not matched to a gene. The CDR3 consists of 14 residues. Germline V lookup: CDR1 MNHEY, CDR2 SMNVEV (reference sequence). The CDR3 is CASSADRGHYGYTF. CDR3 coding DNA: TGTGCCAGCAGTGCGGACAGGGGGCACTATGGCTACACCTTC.